Below, 25 T cell receptor beta chains from the same sample are listed, as sequenced in a study of shared clonotypes between healthy human individuals. Data came from immunoSEQ multiplex PCR; TCRdb stores just in-frame clones and leaves some out. The table shows 2 million to 2.5 million clones, with about 95% occurring only once. CD45RO-negative, CCR7-positively selected cells formed the naive CD8 fraction, excluding terminally differentiated effector memory CD45RA+ cells. Source material: naive CD8+ T cells sorted from blood. These receptors originate from a young man in good health.

Of note for this clone: The same CDR3 also results from other DNA sequences found in this sample. The V gene is TRBV9, the J gene TRBJ2-5; a weak D match, TRBD2 (6 bases). Looked up from germline, CDR1 is SGDLS and CDR2 is YYNGEE. Trimming shortened V by 0 bases and J by 4 bases, and 13 bases separated the two germline ends. The CDR3 is 15 residues long. CDR3 sequence reads: CASSVAGTEGETQYF. The CDR3 DNA sequence: TGTGCCAGCAGCGTAGCGGGGACGGAGGGAGAGACCCAGTACTTC.

The chain has TRBV27 and TRBJ2-5; the match to TRBD1 covers 7 bases. The CDR3 runs 14 residues. J gave up 2 bases and V 4 bases, and 4 bases lay outside the gene matches. CDR1 is MNHEY and CDR2 is SMNVEV in the germline V gene (reference sequence). CDR3 loop: CASSSPGQQETQYF. CDR3 nucleotides: TGTGCCAGCAGTTCGCCGGGACAGCAAGAGACCCAGTACTTC.

The gene calls are TRBV4-2 and TRBJ2-5, with D uncertain. Trimming cost V 1 base and J 6 bases, with 9 bases left between them. The germline gives CDR1 LGHNA, CDR2 YNFKEQ. The CDR3 runs 13 residues. In nucleotides, the CDR3 is TGTGCCAGCAGCCAAGGGCTAGTGAAGACCCAGTACTTC. It yields the protein CASSQGLVKTQYF.

DNA of the CDR3: TGTGCCACCCTCCCAGCTAGCTCCTACGAGCAGTACTTC. Residues: CATLPASSYEQYF. The chain joins TRBV7-9 to TRBJ2-7; unclear D gene. CDR1 is SEHNR and CDR2 is FQNEAQ in the germline V gene (reference sequence). The CDR3 totals 13 residues. V was shortened by 10 bases and J by 0 bases, with 13 bases between the two germline ends.

The chain employs TRBV14 and TRBJ1-1, with 7 nucleotides matching TRBD1. Germline CDR1 reads SGHDN; CDR2 reads FVKESK. J gave up 6 bases and V 4 bases, and 11 bases lay outside the gene matches. CDR3 length: 15 amino acids. DNA for the CDR3: TGTGCCAGCAGCCCCGTAGGGGGCGTTGACCCTGAAGCTTTCTTT. Amino acid sequence: CASSPVGGVDPEAFF.

The chain combines TRBV29-1 with TRBJ2-7, with TRBD1 identical over 8 bases. The CDR3 runs 12 residues. V trimming: 6 bases; J trimming: 6 bases; junction bases outside the gene matches: 7. CDR1 is SQVTM, CDR2 ANQGSEA, per germline. CDR3 region: CSVVDRGAEQYF. CDR3 nucleotides: TGCAGCGTGGTTGACAGGGGCGCCGAGCAGTACTTC.

The chain couples TRBV27 to TRBJ1-1, with D hard to call. Between the trimmed V and J ends, which lost 3 bases and 0 bases, there was a span of 14 bases. The germline V gene encodes CDR1 MNHEY and CDR2 SMNVEV (reference sequence). The CDR3 is 16 residues long. CDR3 in DNA: TGTGCCAGCAGTTTTCAGGTCAGTTCCATGAACACTGAAGCTTTCTTT. This gives the protein CASSFQVSSMNTEAFF.

The chain couples TRBV5-4 to TRBJ2-5, with a tentative D call TRBD2 (5 bases). Deletions cut 4 bases from V and 5 bases from J, with 12 bases between. The CDR3 totals 13 residues. Germline CDR1 reads SGHNT; CDR2 reads YYREEE (reference sequence). CDR3 amino acids: CASSPLGNETQYF. The CDR3 DNA reads as TGTGCCAGCAGCCCACTAGGAAACGAGACCCAGTACTTC.

The count of this clone is one. The rearrangement links TRBV30 to TRBJ1-5, with D possibly being TRBD1 (5 bases). The CDR3 is 13 amino acids. The germline CDR1 and CDR2 sequences are GTSNPN and SVGIG (reference sequence). Trimming took 4 bases from V and 1 from J, leaving 8 bases between them. For the CDR3, the DNA is TGTGCCTGGAATGGGGGGAGCAATCAGCCCCAGCATTTT. Residues: CAWNGGSNQPQHF.

This rearrangement joins TRBV27 to TRBJ2-7; 10 bases map to TRBD2. The trim removed 4 bases at V and 1 base at J, leaving 4 bases unmatched. This CDR3 contains 15 residues. The germline CDR1 and CDR2 sequences are MNHEY and SMNVEV (reference sequence). CDR3 DNA sequence: TGTGCCAGCAGTTCCGGGACTAGCGCTTCCTACGAGCAGTACTTC. Its translation: CASSSGTSASYEQYF.

The rearrangement uses TRBV30 and TRBJ2-7; 11 bases line up with TRBD2. CDR3 length equals 15 residues. CDR1 is GTSNPN and CDR2 is SVGIG in the germline V gene (reference sequence). V was pared by 7 bases and J by 1 base, with 9 bases of the junction left unmatched. CDR3 residues: CASSLLAGDSYEQYF. The CDR3 DNA follows: TGTGCCTCCTCCCTACTAGCGGGAGATTCCTACGAGCAGTACTTC.

The chain employs TRBV5-6 and TRBJ2-7; TRBD2 is a possible D gene (6 bases). V gave up 0 bases and J gave up 1 base, with 14 bases separating them. The CDR3 consists of 16 residues. Germline V gene lookup returns CDR1 SGHDT and CDR2 YYEEEE. CDR3: CASSLAGLALSYEQYF. The DNA of the CDR3 is TGTGCCAGCAGCTTGGCAGGTCTAGCGCTATCCTACGAGCAGTACTTC.

On this clone: This specimen includes other DNA sequences encoding the same CDR3. The rearrangement links TRBV11-2 to TRBJ2-7; D is unclear. Trimming removed 5 bases at V and 6 bases at J, with 8 bases between. Germline V gene data show CDR1 as SGHAT and CDR2 as FQNNGV. The CDR3 consists of 11 residues. DNA for the CDR3: TGTGCCAGCAGCGCTATCGGCGAGCAGTACTTC. Encoded protein: CASSAIGEQYF.

CDR3 DNA sequence: TGTGCCAGCGCCCCAGGGGTTAGCAATCAGCCCCAGCATTTT. It translates to CASAPGVSNQPQHF. The rearrangement joins TRBV28 to TRBJ1-5; tentative D call: TRBD1 (6 bases). Germline V gene lookup returns CDR1 MDHEN and CDR2 SYDVKM. This CDR3 region has 14 residues. V was shortened by 8 bases and J by 0 bases, with 11 bases between the two germline ends.

The chain recombines TRBV27 with TRBJ1-5; perhaps TRBD1 as D (5 bases). Deletions cut 5 bases from V and 9 bases from J, with 17 bases between. The CDR3 is 14 amino acids. Germline CDR1 MNHEY, CDR2 SMNVEV (reference sequence). Written as DNA, the CDR3 is TGTGCCAGCAGTCCCGGGACCGGCGTGGGGCCCCAGCATTTT. Protein product: CASSPGTGVGPQHF.

CDR3 coding DNA: TGTGCCAGCAGCCACGGGACAGGGGGCACTGAAGCTTTCTTT. Translation gives CASSHGTGGTEAFF. This chain links TRBV5-4 with TRBJ1-1; TRBD1 matches 11 bases. J gave up 4 bases and V 4 bases, and 3 bases lay outside the gene matches. The CDR3 covers 14 residues. Looked up from germline, CDR1 is SGHNT and CDR2 is YYREEE (reference sequence).

The chain employs TRBV13 and TRBJ1-6; 10 bases align to TRBD1. The CDR3 consists of 17 residues. Germline V CDR1 and CDR2: PRHDT, FYEKMQ (reference sequence). Unmatched junction bases numbered 8, after V lost 5 bases and J lost 4 bases. The CDR3 DNA reads as TGTGCCAGCAGCGAAACCGGGACAGGGGCTTATAATTCACCCCTCCACTTT. Amino acid sequence: CASSETGTGAYNSPLHF. Together with reference TRBV13 and TRBJ1-6, the CDR3 gives the full variable domain: AAGVIQSPRHLIKEKRETATLKCYPIPRHDTVYWYQQGPGQDPQFLISFYEKMQSDKGSIPDRFSAQQFSDYHSELNMSSLELGDSALYFCASSETGTGAYNSPLHFGNGTRLTVT.

This chain joins TRBV7-8 and TRBJ2-7; 7 bases line up with TRBD1. Trimming at V came to 5 bases and at J to 4 bases, leaving 11 bases not matched to a gene. This CDR3 has 15 residues. Germline V gene sequence: CDR1 SGHVS, CDR2 FQNEAQ. The CDR3: CASSPPYQGEYEQYF. Written as DNA, the CDR3 is TGTGCCAGCAGCCCACCTTACCAGGGGGAATACGAGCAGTACTTC.

The CDR3 nucleotides are TGTGCCAGCAGCCCAGGGTTGTCAGTCCTAGGAAACACCATATATTTT. This codes for CASSPGLSVLGNTIYF. The V and J genes are TRBV11-2 and TRBJ1-3; D possibly corresponds to TRBD1 (5 bases). The ends were cut back, 5 bases at V and 4 bases at J, with 18 bases in the middle. CDR1 and CDR2 (germline): SGHAT, FQNNGV. The CDR3 sequence is 16 residues long.

This chain links TRBV19 with TRBJ2-6, with 8 bases aligning to TRBD1. CDR1 LNHDA and CDR2 SQIVND come from the germline V gene (reference sequence). The CDR3 is 18 residues long. V lost 2 bases to trimming and J lost 0 bases; unmatched junction nucleotides: 6. CDR3 in DNA: TGTGCCAGTAGTATATATTTACAGGGGGGCTCTGGGGCCAACGTCCTGACTTTC. It specifies CASSIYLQGGSGANVLTF.

The CDR3 region is CASSVGAEQYF. In DNA form, the CDR3 reads TGTGCCAGTAGTGTAGGCGCCGAGCAGTACTTC. The rearrangement uses TRBV19 and TRBJ2-7, with D unresolved. V lost 5 bases to trimming and J lost 6 bases, with 8 bases between them. CDR3 length: 11 residues. Germline assignment: CDR1 LNHDA and CDR2 SQIVND (reference sequence).

The chain couples TRBV27 to TRBJ2-7, with D unclear. The V end lost 3 bases, the J end lost 3 bases, and 9 bases lay between the germline ends. The CDR3 is 13 amino acids. Germline CDR1 is MNHEY and CDR2 is SMNVEV (reference sequence). The CDR3 bases are TGTGCCAGCAGTTTGGGATGGAACTACGAGCAGTACTTC. Protein product: CASSLGWNYEQYF.

The chain links TRBV19 to TRBJ2-7; tentatively, D is TRBD1 (5 bases). V gave up 7 bases and J gave up 5 bases, with 18 bases separating them. The CDR3 loop spans 14 amino acids. The V gene's germline CDR1 is LNHDA and CDR2 SQIVND (reference sequence). In DNA form, the CDR3 reads TGTGCCAGTATTTCTCCGGCCAGGGCCCACGAGCAGTACTTC. This gives the protein CASISPARAHEQYF.

The rearrangement joins TRBV5-1 to TRBJ2-5; D is unclear. The CDR3 totals 14 residues. Trimming cost V 2 bases and J 3 bases, with 11 bases left between them. CDR1 SGHRS and CDR2 YFSETQ come from the germline V gene. The CDR3 DNA is TGCGCCAGCAGCTTTTCTGTGTCGGAAGAGACCCAGTACTTC. This gives the protein CASSFSVSEETQYF.

Here the CDR3 reads CASSFNGGTTGELFF. For the CDR3, the DNA is TGTGCCAGCAGCTTCAACGGGGGGACCACCGGGGAGCTGTTTTTT. The rearrangement joins TRBV5-4 to TRBJ2-2; 7 bases map to TRBD2. Unmatched junction bases numbered 5, after V lost 2 bases and J lost 4 bases. This CDR3 contains 15 residues. Germline CDR1 and CDR2: SGHNT and YYREEE (reference sequence).